This T cell receptor (beta chain) was retrieved from a study of T cells in Graves' hyperthyroidism and ophthalmopathy (dated by TCRdb to between 2017 and 2020). A note on the overall study: Peripheral blood was sampled at the time of initial diagnosis, prior to any treatment. For training and testing, the 110 or so patients in the discovery cohort were randomly divided in a 7:3 ratio. To identify distinguishing TCR V-J signatures, a discovery cohort of around 98 patients was used, comprising some 45 with Graves' ophthalmopathy and around 60 with stable Graves' hyperthyroidism. After blood sampling, hyperthyroidism patients were treated with methimazole at a starting dose of 30 mg daily, and ophthalmopathy patients were treated with high-dose intravenous methylprednisolone. TCR Vbeta CDR3 sequencing of around 130 peripheral blood samples (43 ophthalmopathy, roughly 72 hyperthyroidism and some 17 progressor patients) is reported in the paper. In several Graves' hyperthyroidism patients, the study also compared T-cell repertoires from thyroid tissue with T-cell repertoires from blood. Prospective prediction of ophthalmopathy was tested in an independent validation cohort of 18 to 20 hyperthyroidism patients and around 16 patients who later progressed to ophthalmopathy.

What the work shows at the level of the full study, not this receptor alone: Most expanded thyroid clonotypes (frequency above 0.001) were also detected in blood, a finding suggesting that blood repertoires may reflect thyroid immune responses. In validation, progression to ophthalmopathy was predicted by the model with nearly 71% sensitivity and nearly 75% specificity, a median of approximately 6.5 months before onset. A model built on a 13 V-J signature distinguished ophthalmopathy from stable hyperthyroidism, reaching 85% to 90% sensitivity and around 81% specificity in cross-validation and 80%/75% in testing. No statistical method was used to set the sample size in advance, and investigators knew the group allocation.

This clonotype was counted at least ten times. Its antigen remains undetermined. Base qualities are not at hand, and no much larger clone is one base apart. The TCR beta CDR3 regions were amplified from RNA transcripts. For the first round of RT-PCR on the TCR CDR3, the HTBI primer set was used together with the Qiagen OneStep RT-PCR kit. The libraries were constructed in a second round of multiplex PCR and then size-selected and purified. Paired-end sequencing of the libraries was performed with 100 bp reads on an Illumina HiSeq2000. As for how the authors treated the data: SOAPnuke was used to process the raw data, throwing out any read that contained adapters or uncalled bases, had a mean Phred below 15, or lacked an exact constant-primer or identifier match. High-quality paired reads were merged using COPE v1.2.5, and each unique nucleotide sequence was defined as a clonotype. MiTCR v1.1 was used to align clonotypes to the IMGT TRBV, TRBD and TRBJ reference segments. The analysis included only V-J combinations with a frequency above 0.0001, which together covered around 99% of the repertoires. A TCS score was defined as the ratio of F50 (clonal expansion) to E x V (chaos), with BLOSUM62-based TCRdist applied between CDR3 peptides within each V-J. Welch's t-statistics and random forest reduced around 520 V-J features to 13, which were used in a naive Bayes classifier (R e1071). TCRdb reanalyzed the raw reads on its own, using fastp at Q25 for trimming and MiXCR for clone calling, and kept in-frame beta chains. Each CDR3 protein gets just one entry, which takes the most common genes and DNA from the rows behind it. Clone size and V and J calls follow TCRdb, not the original study. A total of fewer than 650,000 distinct CDR3 sequences appear in this sample, 13% to 15% of them only once. Roughly 7% of the sample lies in the top ten.

Moderately to severely active disease, a Clinical Activity Score of at least 3, a NOSPECS grade of at least 4, and a duration under 3 months were present in ophthalmopathy patients. Any patient with an uncontrolled infection, another autoimmune disease, pregnancy or lactation was excluded. Clinical symptoms, serum thyroxine and TRAb, thyroid ultrasound, and orbital computed tomography formed the basis for the diagnoses. PBMCs were separated from about 10 ml of fresh peripheral blood using Ficoll-Paque density gradient centrifugation. Total RNA was extracted using Trizol reagent, and RNA quality was assessed on an Agilent 2100 Bioanalyzer. In the germline V gene (reference sequence), CDR1 corresponds to MNHEY and CDR2 to SMNVEV. Its CDR3 holds 16 amino acids, cysteine through phenylalanine. Only the CDR3 portion is preserved as DNA: 48 bases, with reading frame beginning at the first base. The germline V end is reduced by 5 bases and the J end by 0 bases; junction bases left unmatched: 9.

The sequence derives from a woman aged 18-35 years with Graves' ophthalmopathy. Rearrangement joined TRBV27 to TRBJ2-7; the junction holds 8 bases that match TRBD2. The sequenced material came from blood. This receptor has the CDR3 CASSPAGTRPSYEQYF. The bases read TGTGCCAGCAGTCCCGCCGGGACTAGGCCCTCCTACGAGCAGTACTTC.